A selection of T cell receptor beta chains follows, all from one sample in a study of blood T cell repertoires in COVID-19. The data were produced by immunoSEQ multiplex PCR, yet TCRdb's version contains in-frame clones alone and is incomplete. The data contain roughly 230,000 clones, approximately 82% of them singletons. Sequenced: peripheral blood. These receptors originate from a man between 40 and 49 years old with active or convalescent COVID-19. Both conserved end residues are part of each CDR3. D genes are given only for firm matches. Clone size is stated in some rows and not others, as once, few, many or a class when expanded.

d_call clone_size j_call v_call cdr3_aa cdr3_nt
TRBD2 - TRBJ2-3 TRBV7-9 CASSLAGGRLTDTQYF TGTGCCAGCAGCTTAGCGGGCGGGAGGCTCACAGATACGCAGTATTTT
- - TRBJ1-4 TRBV27 CASSSVGTWDEKLFF TGTGCCAGCAGTTCAGTCGGGACATGGGATGAAAAACTGTTTTTT
TRBD2 - TRBJ2-1 TRBV4-1 CASSQGVAGAGRNEQFF TGCGCCAGCAGCCAAGGGGTAGCGGGAGCCGGGCGCAATGAGCAGTTCTTC
- - TRBJ2-1 TRBV30 CAWSAGLGSYNEQFF TGTGCCTGGAGTGCGGGACTCGGGTCCTACAATGAGCAGTTCTTC
- - TRBJ1-1 TRBV24-1 CATRGENTEAFF TGTGCCACCAGGGGCGAGAACACTGAAGCTTTCTTT
- - TRBJ1-3 TRBV24-1 CATSDGDNSGNTIYF TGTGCCACCAGTGATGGGGACAACTCTGGAAACACCATATATTTT
- - TRBJ2-3 TRBV2 CASSEWGGEGQDTQYF TGTGCCAGCAGTGAATGGGGCGGGGAAGGGCAAGATACGCAGTATTTT
TRBD1 - TRBJ1-2 TRBV27 CASSLSGQFYGYTF TGTGCCAGCAGTTTATCGGGACAGTTCTATGGCTACACCTTC
- - TRBJ1-4 TRBV4-3 CASSQGGLTNEKLFF TGCGCCAGCAGCCAAGGGGGGCTTACTAATGAAAAACTGTTTTTT
TRBD2 few TRBJ2-7 TRBV6-2/TRBV6-3 CASSFLAGIYEQYF TGTGCCAGCAGTTTCCTAGCGGGAATCTACGAGCAGTACTTC
- - TRBJ1-6 TRBV19 CASSIGSSYNSPLHF TGTGCCAGTAGTATCGGGAGCTCCTATAATTCACCCCTCCACTTT
- - TRBJ2-3 TRBV5-8 CASSPAGRSTDTQYF TGTGCCAGCAGCCCCGCGGGGCGGAGCACAGATACGCAGTATTTT
TRBD2 few TRBJ2-1 TRBV9 CASSPGGRARNEQFF TGTGCCAGCAGCCCGGGAGGGAGGGCCAGGAATGAGCAGTTCTTC
TRBD1 - TRBJ1-5 TRBV4-1 CASSRETGVSNQPQHF TGCGCCAGCAGCCGAGAGACAGGGGTAAGCAATCAGCCCCAGCATTTT
TRBD2 - TRBJ2-1 TRBV6-5 CASSSGGSSSYNEQFF TGTGCCAGCAGTTCCGGCGGGAGTAGCTCCTACAATGAGCAGTTCTTC
TRBD1 - TRBJ1-6 TRBV9 CASSGQANSPLHF TGTGCCAGCAGTGGACAGGCTAATTCACCCCTCCACTTT
TRBD1 - TRBJ2-4 TRBV7-3 CASSFTAGTGSQLAKNIQYF TGTGCCAGCAGCTTCACCGCCGGGACAGGGTCCCAATTGGCCAAAAACATTCAGTACTTC
- - TRBJ1-1 TRBV10-2 CASSGGGSIAEAFF TGCGCCAGCTCCGGCGGGGGGAGTATCGCTGAAGCTTTCTTT
- - TRBJ2-1 TRBV13 CASSPRPDAGNEQFF TGTGCCAGCAGCCCAAGGCCCGACGCGGGGAATGAGCAGTTCTTC
- - TRBJ1-3 TRBV19 CASSIEQGYTIYF TGTGCCAGTAGTATAGAACAGGGCTACACCATATATTTT
- - TRBJ2-1 TRBV19 CASSNRRDTYNEQFF TGTGCCAGTAGTAACCGCCGGGACACATACAATGAGCAGTTCTTC
TRBD2 - TRBJ2-7 TRBV27 CASSTRTSGSYEQYF TGTGCCAGCAGTACCAGGACTAGCGGGTCCTACGAGCAGTACTTC
- - TRBJ2-2 TRBV5-4 CASRLQGPNTGELFF TGTGCCAGCCGCCTCCAGGGGCCCAACACCGGGGAGCTGTTTTTT
- - TRBJ1-5 TRBV10-3 CAIRSGNQPQHF TGTGCCATCCGTTCCGGGAATCAGCCCCAGCATTTT
TRBD1 - TRBJ2-2 TRBV29-1 CSVAGTANTGELFF TGCAGCGTCGCCGGGACAGCGAACACCGGGGAGCTGTTTTTT
- - TRBJ2-1 TRBV3-1/TRBV3-2 CASSQDADSSNEQFF TGTGCCAGCAGCCAAGATGCGGACAGCAGCAATGAGCAGTTCTTC
- few TRBJ1-4 TRBV21-1 CASSLQLRGQGTTNEKLFF TGTGCCAGCAGCCTACAACTCCGAGGACAGGGGACGACTAATGAAAAACTGTTTTTT
- - TRBJ1-1 TRBV19 CASSINRDSDSEAFF TGTGCCAGTAGTATAAATCGGGACTCGGATAGTGAAGCTTTCTTT
TRBD2 - TRBJ2-4 TRBV19 CASSTIGGLAGGGRDIQYF TGTGCCAGTAGTACCATAGGGGGACTAGCGGGAGGCGGGAGAGACATTCAGTACTTC
- - TRBJ2-1 TRBV25-1 CASSDLSSSIYNEQFF TGTGCCAGCAGTGATTTAAGCAGTAGCATCTACAATGAGCAGTTCTTC
TRBD2 - TRBJ2-3 TRBV9 CASSEGLAGDQGTQYF TGTGCCAGCAGCGAGGGACTAGCGGGGGATCAGGGTACGCAGTATTTT
- - TRBJ2-7 TRBV5-4 CASSITPTSYEQYF TGTGCCAGCAGCATAACCCCTACTAGTTACGAGCAGTACTTC
- - TRBJ2-4 TRBV2 CASASEAKNIQYF TGTGCCAGCGCTAGCGAAGCCAAAAACATTCAGTACTTC
- - TRBJ2-1 TRBV30 CAWRTTGVGEQFF TGTGCCTGGAGAACGACGGGAGTCGGTGAGCAGTTCTTC
- once TRBJ1-5 TRBV29-1 CSVGAVGQPQHF TGCAGCGTAGGGGCAGTAGGCCAGCCCCAGCATTTT
TRBD1 - TRBJ1-5 TRBV15 CATSRDLQGANQPQHF TGTGCCACCAGCAGGGATCTACAGGGGGCAAATCAGCCCCAGCATTTT